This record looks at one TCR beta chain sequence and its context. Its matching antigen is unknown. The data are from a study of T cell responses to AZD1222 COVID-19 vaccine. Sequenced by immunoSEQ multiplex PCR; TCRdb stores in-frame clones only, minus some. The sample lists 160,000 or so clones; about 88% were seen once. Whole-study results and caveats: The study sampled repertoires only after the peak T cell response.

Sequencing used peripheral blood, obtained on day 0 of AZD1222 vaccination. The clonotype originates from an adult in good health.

CDR3 loop: CASSMNGDQPQHF. The CDR3, as DNA: TGTGCCAGTAGTATGAATGGGGATCAGCCCCAGCATTTT. The chain carries TRBV19 and TRBJ1-5, with D unresolved. This CDR3 is built from 13 residues. Per the germline V gene, CDR1 is LNHDA and CDR2 is SQIVND (reference sequence). The germline V and J ends were trimmed by 3 bases and 5 bases, with 8 bases remaining between them.